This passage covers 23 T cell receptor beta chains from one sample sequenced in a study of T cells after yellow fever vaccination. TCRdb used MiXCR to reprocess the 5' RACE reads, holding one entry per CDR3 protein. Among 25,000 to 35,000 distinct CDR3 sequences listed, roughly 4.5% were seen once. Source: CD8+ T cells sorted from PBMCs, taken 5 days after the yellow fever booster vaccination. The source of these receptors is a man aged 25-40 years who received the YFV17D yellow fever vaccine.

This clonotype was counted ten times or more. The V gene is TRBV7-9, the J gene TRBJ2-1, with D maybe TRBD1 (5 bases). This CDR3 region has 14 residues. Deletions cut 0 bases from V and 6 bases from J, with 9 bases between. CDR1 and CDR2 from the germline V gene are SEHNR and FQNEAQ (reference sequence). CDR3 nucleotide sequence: TGTGCCAGCAGCTTAGCGTTTACAGGCAATGAGCAGTTCTTC. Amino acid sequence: CASSLAFTGNEQFF.

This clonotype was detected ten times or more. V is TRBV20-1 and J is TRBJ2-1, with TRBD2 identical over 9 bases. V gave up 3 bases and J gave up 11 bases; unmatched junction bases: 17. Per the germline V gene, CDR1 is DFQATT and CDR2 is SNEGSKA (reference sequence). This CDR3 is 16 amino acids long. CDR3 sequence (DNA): TGCAGTGCTAGTATGACAGAACTAGCGGGCGACGTTAAGCAGTTCTTC. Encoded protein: CSASMTELAGDVKQFF.

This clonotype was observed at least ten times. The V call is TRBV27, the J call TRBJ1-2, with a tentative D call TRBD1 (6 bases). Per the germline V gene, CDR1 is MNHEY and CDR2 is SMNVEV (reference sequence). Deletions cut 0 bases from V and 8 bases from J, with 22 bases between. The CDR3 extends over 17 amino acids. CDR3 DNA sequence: TGTGCCAGCAGTTTATCCTACAGTGGGGGCCCCCTTTGGGGCTACACCTTC. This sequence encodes CASSLSYSGGPLWGYTF.

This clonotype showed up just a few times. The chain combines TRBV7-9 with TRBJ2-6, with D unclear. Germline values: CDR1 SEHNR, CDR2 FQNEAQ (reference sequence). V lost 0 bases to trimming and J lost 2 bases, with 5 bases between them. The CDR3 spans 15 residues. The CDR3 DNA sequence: TGTGCCAGCAGCTTAGCGGCAGCTGGGGCCAACGTCCTGACTTTC. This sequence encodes CASSLAAAGANVLTF.

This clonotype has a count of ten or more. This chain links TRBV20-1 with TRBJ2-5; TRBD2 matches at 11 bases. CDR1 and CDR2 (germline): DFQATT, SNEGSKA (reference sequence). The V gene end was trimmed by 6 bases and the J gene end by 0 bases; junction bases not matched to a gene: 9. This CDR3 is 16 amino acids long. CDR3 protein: CSAVTSGAGYQETQYF. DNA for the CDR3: TGCAGTGCGGTGACTAGCGGGGCGGGGTACCAAGAGACCCAGTACTTC.

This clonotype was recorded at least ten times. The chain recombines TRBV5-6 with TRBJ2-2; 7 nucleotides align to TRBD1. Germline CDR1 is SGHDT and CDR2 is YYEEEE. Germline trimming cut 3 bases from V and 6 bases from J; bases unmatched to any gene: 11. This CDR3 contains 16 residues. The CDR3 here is CASSWSGQVRAGELFF. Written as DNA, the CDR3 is TGTGCCAGCAGCTGGTCCGGACAGGTCAGAGCCGGGGAGCTGTTTTTT.

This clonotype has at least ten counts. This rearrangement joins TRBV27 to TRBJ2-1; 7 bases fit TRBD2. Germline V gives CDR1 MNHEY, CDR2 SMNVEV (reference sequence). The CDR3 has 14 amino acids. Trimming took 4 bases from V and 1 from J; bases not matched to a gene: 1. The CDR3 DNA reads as TGTGCCAGCAGTTCCGGGGGGTCCTACAATGAGCAGTTCTTC. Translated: CASSSGGSYNEQFF.

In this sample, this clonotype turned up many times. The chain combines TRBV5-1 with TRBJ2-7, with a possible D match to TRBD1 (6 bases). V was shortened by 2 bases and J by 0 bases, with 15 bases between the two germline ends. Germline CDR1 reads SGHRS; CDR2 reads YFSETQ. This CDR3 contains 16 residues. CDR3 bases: TGCGCCAGCAGCTTACCTACGACAGGCCCCTCCTACGAGCAGTACTTC. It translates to CASSLPTTGPSYEQYF.

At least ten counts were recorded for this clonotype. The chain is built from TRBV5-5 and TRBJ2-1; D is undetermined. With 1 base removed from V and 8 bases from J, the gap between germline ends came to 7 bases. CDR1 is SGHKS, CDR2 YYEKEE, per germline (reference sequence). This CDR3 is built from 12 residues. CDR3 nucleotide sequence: TGTGCCAGCAGCTTGCCAAAGGATGAGCAGTTCTTC. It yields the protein CASSLPKDEQFF.

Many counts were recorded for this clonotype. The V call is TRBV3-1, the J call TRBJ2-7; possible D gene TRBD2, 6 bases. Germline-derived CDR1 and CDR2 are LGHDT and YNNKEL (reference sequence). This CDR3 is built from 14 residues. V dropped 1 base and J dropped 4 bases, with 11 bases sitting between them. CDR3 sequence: CASSQAGSGYEQYF. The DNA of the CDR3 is TGTGCCAGCAGCCAAGCCGGGAGCGGATACGAGCAGTACTTC.

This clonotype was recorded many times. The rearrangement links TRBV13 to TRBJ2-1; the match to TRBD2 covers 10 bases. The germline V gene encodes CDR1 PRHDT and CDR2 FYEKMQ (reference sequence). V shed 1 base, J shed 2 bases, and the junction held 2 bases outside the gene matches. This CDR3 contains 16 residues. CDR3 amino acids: CASSLEGTSAYNEQFF. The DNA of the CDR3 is TGTGCCAGCAGCTTAGAAGGGACTAGCGCCTACAATGAGCAGTTCTTC.

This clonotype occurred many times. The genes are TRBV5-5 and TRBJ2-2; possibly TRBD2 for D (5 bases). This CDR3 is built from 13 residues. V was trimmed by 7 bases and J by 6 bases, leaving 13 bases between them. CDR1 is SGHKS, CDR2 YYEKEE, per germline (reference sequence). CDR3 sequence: CASSHTGSGELFF. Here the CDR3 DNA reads TGTGCCAGCTCACATACGGGGTCCGGGGAGCTGTTTTTT.

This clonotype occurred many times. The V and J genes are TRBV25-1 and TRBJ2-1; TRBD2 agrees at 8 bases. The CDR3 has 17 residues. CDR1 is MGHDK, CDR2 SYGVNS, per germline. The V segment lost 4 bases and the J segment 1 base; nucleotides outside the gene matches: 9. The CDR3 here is CASSGESGRGSYNEQFF. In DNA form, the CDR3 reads TGTGCCAGCAGTGGAGAGAGCGGGAGAGGTTCCTACAATGAGCAGTTCTTC.

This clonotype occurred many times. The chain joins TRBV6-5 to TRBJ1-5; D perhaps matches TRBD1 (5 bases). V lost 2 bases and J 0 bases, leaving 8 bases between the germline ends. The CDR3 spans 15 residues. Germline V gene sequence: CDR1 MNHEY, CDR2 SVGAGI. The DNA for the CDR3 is TGTGCCAGCAGTTACGGGGGAGGTAGCAATCAGCCCCAGCATTTT. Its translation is CASSYGGGSNQPQHF.

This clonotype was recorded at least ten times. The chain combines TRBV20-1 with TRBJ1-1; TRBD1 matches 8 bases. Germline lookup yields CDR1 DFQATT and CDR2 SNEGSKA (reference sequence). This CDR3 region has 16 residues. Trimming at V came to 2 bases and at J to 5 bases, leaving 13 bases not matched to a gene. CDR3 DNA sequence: TGCAGTGCTAGAAATACCGGGACAGGAGAATCGACTGAAGCTTTCTTT. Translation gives CSARNTGTGESTEAFF.

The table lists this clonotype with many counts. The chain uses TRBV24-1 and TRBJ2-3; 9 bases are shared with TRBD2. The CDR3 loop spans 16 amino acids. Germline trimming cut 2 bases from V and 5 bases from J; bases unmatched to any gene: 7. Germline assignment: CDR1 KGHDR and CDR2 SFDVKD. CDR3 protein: CATSDSAGGLRDTQYF. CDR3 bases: TGTGCCACCAGTGATTCGGCGGGAGGGCTTCGAGATACGCAGTATTTT.

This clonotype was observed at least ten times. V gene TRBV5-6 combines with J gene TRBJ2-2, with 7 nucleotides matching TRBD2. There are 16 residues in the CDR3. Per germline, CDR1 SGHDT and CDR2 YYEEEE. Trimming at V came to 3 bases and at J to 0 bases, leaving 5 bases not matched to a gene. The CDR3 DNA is TGTGCCAGCAGCTCCTGGACTAGGACGAACACCGGGGAGCTGTTTTTT. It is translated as CASSSWTRTNTGELFF.

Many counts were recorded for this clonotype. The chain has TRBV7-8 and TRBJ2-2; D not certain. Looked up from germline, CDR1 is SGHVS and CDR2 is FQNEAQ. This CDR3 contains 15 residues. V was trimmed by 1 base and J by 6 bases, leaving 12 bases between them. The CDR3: CASSLEISLAGELFF. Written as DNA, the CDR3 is TGTGCCAGCAGCTTAGAGATCTCCCTAGCCGGGGAGCTGTTTTTT.

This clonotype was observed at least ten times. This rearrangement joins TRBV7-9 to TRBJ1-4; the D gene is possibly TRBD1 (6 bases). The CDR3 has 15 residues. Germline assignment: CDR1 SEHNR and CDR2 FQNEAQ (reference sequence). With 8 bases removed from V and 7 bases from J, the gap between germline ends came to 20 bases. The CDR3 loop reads CASEKRGTSSEKLFF. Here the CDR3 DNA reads TGTGCCAGCGAAAAACGAGGGACAAGTAGTGAAAAACTGTTTTTT.

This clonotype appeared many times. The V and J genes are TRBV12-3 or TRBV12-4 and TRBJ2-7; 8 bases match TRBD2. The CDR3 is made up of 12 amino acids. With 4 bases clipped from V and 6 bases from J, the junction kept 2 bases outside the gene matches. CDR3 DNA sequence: TGTGCCAGCAGTTCCGGGGGGGTCGAGCAGTACTTC. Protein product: CASSSGGVEQYF.

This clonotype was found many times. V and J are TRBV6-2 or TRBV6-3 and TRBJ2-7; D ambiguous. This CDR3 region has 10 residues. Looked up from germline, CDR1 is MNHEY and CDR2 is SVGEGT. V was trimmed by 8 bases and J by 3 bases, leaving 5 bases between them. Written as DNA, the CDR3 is TGTGCCAGCGGCGACTACGAGCAGTACTTC. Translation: CASGDYEQYF.

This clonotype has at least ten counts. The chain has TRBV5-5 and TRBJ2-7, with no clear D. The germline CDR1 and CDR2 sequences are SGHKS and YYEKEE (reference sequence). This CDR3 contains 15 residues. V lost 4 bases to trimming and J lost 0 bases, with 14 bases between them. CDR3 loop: CASSLGGRSSYEQYF. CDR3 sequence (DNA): TGTGCCAGCAGCCTCGGCGGCCGGAGCTCCTACGAGCAGTACTTC.

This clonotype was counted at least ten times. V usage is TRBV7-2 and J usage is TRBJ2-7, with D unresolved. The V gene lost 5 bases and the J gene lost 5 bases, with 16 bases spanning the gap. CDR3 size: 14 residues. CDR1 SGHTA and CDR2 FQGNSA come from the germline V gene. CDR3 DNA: TGTGCCAGCAGCCAAATAGGTAGTGCCCACGAGCAGTACTTC. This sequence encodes CASSQIGSAHEQYF.